Following are 7 T cell receptor beta chains from one sample sequenced in a study of blood T cell repertoires in COVID-19. TCRdb's copy holds only in-frame clones and misses some; the assay was immunoSEQ multiplex PCR. The sample carries around 450,000 clones, about 85% recorded once. The sequencing sample was made of PBMCs or T cells enriched from blood (not recorded which). Source of these receptors: a woman aged 18-29 years with acute COVID-19.

In the case of this clone: Other DNA sequences within the sample encode an identical CDR3. The rearrangement links TRBV11-2 to TRBJ2-7, with D perhaps matching TRBD1 (6 bases). V was shortened by 0 bases and J by 1 base, with 7 bases between the two germline ends. The CDR3 has 14 residues. Germline lookup yields CDR1 SGHAT and CDR2 FQNNGV. The CDR3: CASSLDQGSYEQYF. In nucleotides, the CDR3 is TGTGCCAGCAGCTTAGATCAGGGGTCCTACGAGCAGTACTTC.

The chain uses TRBV27 and TRBJ2-1; a weak D match, TRBD1 (5 bases). Germline loops: CDR1 MNHEY, CDR2 SMNVEV (reference sequence). There are 12 residues in the CDR3. Trimming took 3 bases from V and 6 from J, leaving 6 bases between them. CDR3 amino acids: CASSLTVNEQFF. CDR3 DNA: TGTGCCAGCAGTTTGACAGTCAATGAGCAGTTCTTC.

This chain links TRBV18 with TRBJ2-5, with 15 bases fitting TRBD2. The CDR3 sequence is 16 residues long. V lost 0 bases, J lost 4 bases, and 0 bases stayed unmatched. Germline loops: CDR1 KGHSH, CDR2 LQKENI. The CDR3 reads CASSPPGLAGGETQYF. Here the CDR3 DNA reads TGTGCCAGCTCACCACCGGGACTAGCGGGAGGAGAGACCCAGTACTTC.

The V call is TRBV6-5, the J call TRBJ1-1, with D possibly TRBD1 on 6 matching bases. The CDR3 sequence is 16 residues long. The germline V and J ends were trimmed by 0 bases and 4 bases, with 15 bases remaining between them. CDR1 MNHEY and CDR2 SVGAGI come from the germline V gene. CDR3 in amino acids: CASSYSRTAIGTEAFF. CDR3 nucleotides: TGTGCCAGCAGTTACTCACGGACAGCAATCGGCACTGAAGCTTTCTTT.

The chain uses TRBV7-9 and TRBJ1-1; perhaps TRBD1 as D (6 bases). V lost 5 bases and J 4 bases, leaving 11 bases between the germline ends. CDR3 length: 13 amino acids. From germline, CDR1 is SEHNR and CDR2 FQNEAQ (reference sequence). For the CDR3, the DNA is TGTGCCAGCAGCCCCCGAGGGGGCACTGAAGCTTTCTTT. This codes for CASSPRGGTEAFF.

This clone was recorded only once. This chain links TRBV19 with TRBJ1-2; 7 bases fit TRBD1. Germline-derived CDR1 and CDR2 are LNHDA and SQIVND (reference sequence). This CDR3 contains 17 residues. The junction had 9 bases not matched to a gene; V was cut back by 2 bases and J by 0 bases. The CDR3 region has the DNA TGTGCCAGTAGTATATCGGGACAGCTGATAGCTAACTATGGCTACACCTTC. Its translation: CASSISGQLIANYGYTF.

J is TRBJ1-3 and V is TRBV6-2 or TRBV6-3, with D uncertain. V was pared by 3 bases and J by 3 bases, with 12 bases between. This CDR3 is 15 amino acids long. The germline V gene has CDR1 MNHEY and CDR2 SVGEGT. In DNA form, the CDR3 reads TGTGCCAGCAGTTATGCTTTGGGCTTTGGAAACACCATATATTTT. This codes for CASSYALGFGNTIYF.